This TCR beta chain derives from a study of breast tumors, draining lymph nodes, adjacent tissues. Study outcomes and limitations: Tumor TCR diversity was below lymph nodes but above nontumor tissue. Compared with basal-like, luminal-like tumors shared significantly more repertoire with nontumor tissue. Data fit most tumor T cells coming from lymph node, expanding in tumor.

This clonotype was counted ten times or more. As yet, its antigen is unknown. Breast cancer patients provided tissue from their axillary draining lymph nodes. TCRdb re-analysed the multiplex PCR reads in MiXCR, keeping a single row per CDR3 protein. The table lists 80,000 to 130,000 distinct CDR3 sequences, 21% of them singletons. Trimming took 5 bases from V and 7 from J, leaving 18 bases between them. Germline CDR1 is LNHDA and CDR2 is SQIVND (reference sequence). This CDR3 spans 16 amino acids. The J gene is TRBJ1-6, the V gene TRBV19; D unclear. The clonotype originates from a female donor with breast cancer. Some clones in this sample may be carry-over from other donors' samples. Sequenced sample: axillary lymph node tissue. For the CDR3, the DNA is TGTGCCAGTAGTGTCCTGACGGCGTCGGGGAATTCACCCCTCCACTTT. Translated: CASSVLTASGNSPLHF.